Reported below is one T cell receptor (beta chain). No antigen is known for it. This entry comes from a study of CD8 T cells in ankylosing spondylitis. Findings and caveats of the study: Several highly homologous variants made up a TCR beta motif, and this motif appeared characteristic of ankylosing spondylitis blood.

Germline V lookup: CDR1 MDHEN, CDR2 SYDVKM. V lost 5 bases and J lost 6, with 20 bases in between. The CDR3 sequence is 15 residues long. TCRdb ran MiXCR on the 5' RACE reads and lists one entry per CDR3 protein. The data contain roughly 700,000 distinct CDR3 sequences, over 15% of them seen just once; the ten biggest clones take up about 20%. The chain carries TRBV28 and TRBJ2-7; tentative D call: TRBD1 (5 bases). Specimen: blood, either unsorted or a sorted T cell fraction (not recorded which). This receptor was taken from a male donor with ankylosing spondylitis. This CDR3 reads CASSPPPGRASEQYF. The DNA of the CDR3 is TGTGCCAGCAGTCCCCCCCCGGGCAGGGCTTCCGAGCAGTACTTC.